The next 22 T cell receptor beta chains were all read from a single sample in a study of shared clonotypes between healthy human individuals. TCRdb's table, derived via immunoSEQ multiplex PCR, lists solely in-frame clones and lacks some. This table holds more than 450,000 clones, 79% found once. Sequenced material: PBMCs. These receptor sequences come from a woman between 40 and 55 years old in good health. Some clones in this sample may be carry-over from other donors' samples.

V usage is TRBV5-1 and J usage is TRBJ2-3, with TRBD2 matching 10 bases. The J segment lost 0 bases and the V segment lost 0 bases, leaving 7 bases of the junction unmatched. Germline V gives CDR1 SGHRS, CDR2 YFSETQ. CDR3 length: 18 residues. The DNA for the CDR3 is TGCGCCAGCAGCTTGGCGGTAGCGGGAGGCGCTAGCACAGATACGCAGTATTTT. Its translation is CASSLAVAGGASTDTQYF.

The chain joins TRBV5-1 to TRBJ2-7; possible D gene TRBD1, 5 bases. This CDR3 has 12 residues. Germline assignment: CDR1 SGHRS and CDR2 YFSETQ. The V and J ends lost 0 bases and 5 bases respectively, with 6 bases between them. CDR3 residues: CASSLETDEQYF. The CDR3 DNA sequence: TGCGCCAGCAGCTTGGAGACAGACGAGCAGTACTTC.

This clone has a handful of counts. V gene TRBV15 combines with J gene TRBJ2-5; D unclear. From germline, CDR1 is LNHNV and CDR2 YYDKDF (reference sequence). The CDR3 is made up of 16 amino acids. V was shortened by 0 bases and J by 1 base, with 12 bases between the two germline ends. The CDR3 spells CATSRDRRTLQETQYF. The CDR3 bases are TGTGCCACCAGCAGAGACAGGCGAACCCTCCAAGAGACCCAGTACTTC.

The CDR3 nucleotides read TGTGCCAGTAGTATAACAGGGAGACGGGATACGCAGTATTTT. Translated, it gives CASSITGRRDTQYF. The gene calls are TRBV19 and TRBJ2-3; maybe TRBD1 (6 bases). The V gene's germline CDR1 is LNHDA and CDR2 SQIVND (reference sequence). Trimming took 2 bases from V and 6 from J, leaving 12 bases between them. CDR3 length: 14 amino acids.

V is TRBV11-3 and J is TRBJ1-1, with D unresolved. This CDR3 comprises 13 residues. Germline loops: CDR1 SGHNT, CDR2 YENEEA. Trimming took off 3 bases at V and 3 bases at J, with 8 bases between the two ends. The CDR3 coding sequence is TGTGCCAGCAGCTTGTGGCGGTACACTGAAGCTTTCTTT. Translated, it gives CASSLWRYTEAFF. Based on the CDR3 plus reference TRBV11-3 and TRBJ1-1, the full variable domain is EAGVVQSPRYKIIEKKQPVAFWCNPISGHNTLYWYLQNLGQGPELLIRYENEEAVDDSQLPKDRFSAERLKGVDSTLKIQPAELGDSAVYLCASSLWRYTEAFFGQGTRLTVV.

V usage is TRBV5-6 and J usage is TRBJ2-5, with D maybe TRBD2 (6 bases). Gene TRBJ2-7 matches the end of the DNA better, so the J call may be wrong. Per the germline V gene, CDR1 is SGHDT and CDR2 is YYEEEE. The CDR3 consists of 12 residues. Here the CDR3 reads CASSWGDYEQYF. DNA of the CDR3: TGTGCCAGCAGCTGGGGGGACTACGAGCAGTACTTC.

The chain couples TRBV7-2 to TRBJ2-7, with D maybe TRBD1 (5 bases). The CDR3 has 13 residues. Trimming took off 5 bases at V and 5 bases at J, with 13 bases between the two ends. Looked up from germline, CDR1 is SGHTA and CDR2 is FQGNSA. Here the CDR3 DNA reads TGTGCCAGCAGCCAGGTGGGGCGACACGAGCAGTACTTC. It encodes CASSQVGRHEQYF.

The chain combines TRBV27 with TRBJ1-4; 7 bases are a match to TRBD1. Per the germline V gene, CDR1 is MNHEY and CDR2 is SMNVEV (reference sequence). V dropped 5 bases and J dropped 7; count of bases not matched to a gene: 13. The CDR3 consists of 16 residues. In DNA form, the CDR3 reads TGTGCCAGCAGTATGCAGGGGGGGTCGCGGGCTGAAAAACTGTTTTTT. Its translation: CASSMQGGSRAEKLFF.

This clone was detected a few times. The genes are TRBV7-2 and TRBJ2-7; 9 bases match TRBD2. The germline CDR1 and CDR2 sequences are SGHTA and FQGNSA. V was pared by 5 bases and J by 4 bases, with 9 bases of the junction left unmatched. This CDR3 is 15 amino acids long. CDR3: CASSVDGTSSYEQYF. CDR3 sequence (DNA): TGTGCCAGCAGCGTAGATGGGACTAGCAGTTACGAGCAGTACTTC.

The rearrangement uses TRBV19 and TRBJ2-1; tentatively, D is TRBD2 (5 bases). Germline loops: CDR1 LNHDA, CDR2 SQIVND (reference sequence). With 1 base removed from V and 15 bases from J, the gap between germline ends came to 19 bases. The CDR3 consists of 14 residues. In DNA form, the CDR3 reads TGTGCCAGTAGTATAGGTCGGCTAGCCGGTCGCTGGTTCTTC. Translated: CASSIGRLAGRWFF.

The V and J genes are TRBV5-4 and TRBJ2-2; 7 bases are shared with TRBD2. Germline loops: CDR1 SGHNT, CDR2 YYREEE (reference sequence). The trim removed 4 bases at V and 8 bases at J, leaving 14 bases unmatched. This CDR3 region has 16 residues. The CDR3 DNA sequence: TGTGCCAGCAGCCCCGCCAGGAGGCGGGAGATAGGGGAGCTGTTTTTT. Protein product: CASSPARRREIGELFF.

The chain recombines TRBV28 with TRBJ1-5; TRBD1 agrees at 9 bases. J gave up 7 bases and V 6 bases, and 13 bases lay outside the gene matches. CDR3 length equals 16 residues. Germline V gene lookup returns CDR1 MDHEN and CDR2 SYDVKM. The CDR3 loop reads CASREQGAQGKQPQHF. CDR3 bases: TGTGCCAGCAGAGAACAGGGGGCGCAAGGGAAACAGCCCCAGCATTTT. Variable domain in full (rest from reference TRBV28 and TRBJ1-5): DVKVTQSSRYLVKRTGEKVFLECVQDMDHENMFWYRQDPGLGLRLIYFSYDVKMKEKGDIPEGYSVSREKKERFSLILESASTNQTSMYLCASREQGAQGKQPQHFGDGTRLSIL.

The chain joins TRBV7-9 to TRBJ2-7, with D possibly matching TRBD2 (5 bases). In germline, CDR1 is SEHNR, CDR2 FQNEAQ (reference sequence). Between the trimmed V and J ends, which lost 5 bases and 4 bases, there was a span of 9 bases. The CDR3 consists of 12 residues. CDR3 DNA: TGTGCCAGCAGCCAGAGCGGTTACGAGCAGTACTTC. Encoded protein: CASSQSGYEQYF.

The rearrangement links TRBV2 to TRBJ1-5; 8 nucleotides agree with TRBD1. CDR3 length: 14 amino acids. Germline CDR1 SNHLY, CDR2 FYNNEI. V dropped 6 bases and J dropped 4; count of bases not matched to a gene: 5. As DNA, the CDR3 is TGTGCCAGCAGGACAGGGGAAAGGAATCAGCCCCAGCATTTT. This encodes CASRTGERNQPQHF.

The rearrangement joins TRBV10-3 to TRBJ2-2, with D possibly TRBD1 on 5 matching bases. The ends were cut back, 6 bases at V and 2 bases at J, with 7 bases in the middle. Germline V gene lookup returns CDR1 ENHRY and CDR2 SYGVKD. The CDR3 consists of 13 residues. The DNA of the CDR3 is TGTGCCATCAGCAGGGAAAACACCGGGGAGCTGTTTTTT. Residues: CAISRENTGELFF.

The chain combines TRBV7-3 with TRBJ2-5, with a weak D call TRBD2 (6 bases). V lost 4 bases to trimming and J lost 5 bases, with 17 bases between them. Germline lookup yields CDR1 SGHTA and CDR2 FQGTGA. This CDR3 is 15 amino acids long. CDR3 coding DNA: TGTGCCAGCAGCTCATTGGGGCGGGATGAGGAGACCCAGTACTTC. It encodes CASSSLGRDEETQYF.

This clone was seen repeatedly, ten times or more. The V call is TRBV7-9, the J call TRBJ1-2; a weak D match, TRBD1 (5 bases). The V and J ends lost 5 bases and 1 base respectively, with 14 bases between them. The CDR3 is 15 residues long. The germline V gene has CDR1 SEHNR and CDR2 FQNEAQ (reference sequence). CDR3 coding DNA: TGTGCCAGCAGCCCTAGACAGAAGGTTAACTATGGCTACACCTTC. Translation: CASSPRQKVNYGYTF.

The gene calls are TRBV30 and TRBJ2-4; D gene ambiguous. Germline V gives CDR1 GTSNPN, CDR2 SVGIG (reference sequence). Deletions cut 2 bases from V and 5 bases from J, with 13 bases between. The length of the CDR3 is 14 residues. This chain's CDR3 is CAWSRLQRENIQYF. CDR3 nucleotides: TGTGCCTGGAGTAGGCTACAACGGGAAAACATTCAGTACTTC.

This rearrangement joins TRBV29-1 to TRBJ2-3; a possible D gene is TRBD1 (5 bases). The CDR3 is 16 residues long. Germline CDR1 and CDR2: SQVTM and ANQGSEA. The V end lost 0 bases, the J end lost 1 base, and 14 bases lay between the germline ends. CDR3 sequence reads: CSVEDLNRLGTDTQYF. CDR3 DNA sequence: TGCAGCGTTGAAGATCTCAACAGGCTGGGCACAGATACGCAGTATTTT.

CDR3 bases: TGTGCCAGCAGCGTAGGGGGTACGCAGTATTTT. It yields the protein CASSVGGTQYF. J is TRBJ2-3 and V is TRBV9; D ambiguous. Germline V gene lookup returns CDR1 SGDLS and CDR2 YYNGEE. The V gene lost 0 bases and the J gene lost 8 bases, with 4 bases spanning the gap. The CDR3 consists of 11 residues.

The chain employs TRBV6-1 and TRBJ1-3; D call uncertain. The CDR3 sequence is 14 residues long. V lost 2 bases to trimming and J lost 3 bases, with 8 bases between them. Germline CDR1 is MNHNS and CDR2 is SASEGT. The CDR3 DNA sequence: TGTGCCAGCAGTGAATTCGGGGTTGGAAACACCATATATTTT. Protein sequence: CASSEFGVGNTIYF.

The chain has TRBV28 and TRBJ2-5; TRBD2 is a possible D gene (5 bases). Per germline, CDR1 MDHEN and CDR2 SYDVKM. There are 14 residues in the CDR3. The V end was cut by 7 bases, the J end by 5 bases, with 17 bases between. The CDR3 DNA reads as TGTGCCAGCAAGCGCGCCGGCGGGCAGGAGACCCAGTACTTC. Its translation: CASKRAGGQETQYF.